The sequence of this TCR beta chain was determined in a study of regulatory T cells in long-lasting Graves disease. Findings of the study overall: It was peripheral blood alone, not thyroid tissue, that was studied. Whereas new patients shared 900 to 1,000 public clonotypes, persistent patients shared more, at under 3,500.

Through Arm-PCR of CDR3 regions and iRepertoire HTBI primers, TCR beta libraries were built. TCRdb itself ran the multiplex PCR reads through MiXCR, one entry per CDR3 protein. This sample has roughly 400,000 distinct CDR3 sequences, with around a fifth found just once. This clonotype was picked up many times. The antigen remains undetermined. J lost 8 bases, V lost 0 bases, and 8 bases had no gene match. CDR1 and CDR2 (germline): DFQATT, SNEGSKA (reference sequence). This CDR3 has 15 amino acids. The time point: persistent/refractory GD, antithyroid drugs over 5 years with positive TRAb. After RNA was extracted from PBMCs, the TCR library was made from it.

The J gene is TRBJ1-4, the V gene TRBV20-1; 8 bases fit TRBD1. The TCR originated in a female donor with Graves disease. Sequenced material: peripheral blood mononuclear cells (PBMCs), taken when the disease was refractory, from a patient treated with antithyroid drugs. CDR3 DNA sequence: TGCAGTGCTAGAGATCAGCAGGGGGCGAGGGAAAAACTGTTTTTT. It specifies CSARDQQGAREKLFF.